Listed below are T cell receptor beta chains from one sample, sequenced in a study of cytomegalovirus exposure and HLA in healthy donors. Sequenced by immunoSEQ multiplex PCR; TCRdb stores in-frame clones only, minus some. The sample shows over 200,000 clones, approximately 88% of them seen only once. Sequencing input: PBMCs. These receptors all stem from a woman aged 30 to 39 in good health and CMV-seropositive. CDR3s include the opening cysteine and the closing phenylalanine or tryptophan. Each record gives: J gene, D gene, V gene, clone size, CDR3 protein, CDR3 DNA. The D gene is left open where the match is weak. Not every row has a clone size; where given, it reads once, few, many or a size class.

J: TRBJ1-3
D: TRBD1
V: TRBV2
size: -
CDR3: CASSEATGAGNTIYF
DNA: TGTGCCAGCAGTGAAGCCACAGGGGCTGGAAACACCATATATTTT

J: TRBJ2-3
D: -
V: TRBV7-6
size: -
CDR3: CASSNYRDTQYF
DNA: TGTGCCAGCAGCAACTACAGGGATACGCAGTATTTT

J: TRBJ2-2
D: -
V: TRBV5-1
size: few
CDR3: CASCPVETFTGELFF
DNA: TGCGCCAGCTGCCCCGTTGAGACGTTCACCGGGGAGCTGTTTTTT

J: TRBJ1-1
D: -
V: TRBV27
size: once
CDR3: CASRSGGGRGDTEAFF
DNA: TGTGCCAGCAGATCTGGGGGGGGGCGCGGAGACACTGAAGCTTTCTTT

J: TRBJ1-2
D: TRBD1
V: TRBV19
size: -
CDR3: CASNRDRNYGYTF
DNA: TGTGCCAGTAACCGGGACAGGAACTATGGCTACACCTTC

J: TRBJ1-1
D: -
V: TRBV20-1
size: -
CDR3: CSARRAVEAFF
DNA: TGCAGTGCTCGACGGGCCGTTGAAGCTTTCTTT

J: TRBJ1-3
D: TRBD1
V: TRBV5-6
size: -
CDR3: CASSLAGVDRDGNTIYF
DNA: TGTGCCAGCAGCTTGGCCGGAGTTGACAGGGACGGAAACACCATATATTTT

J: TRBJ2-1
D: -
V: TRBV9
size: -
CDR3: CASSPSSTLTDEQFF
DNA: TGTGCCAGCAGCCCTAGTTCAACCCTAACGGATGAGCAGTTCTTC

J: TRBJ2-3
D: -
V: TRBV11-3
size: once
CDR3: CASSPRGSGEDSTDTQYF
DNA: TGTGCCAGCAGCCCTAGAGGGTCTGGCGAGGATAGCACAGATACGCAGTATTTT

J: TRBJ2-6
D: -
V: TRBV10-3
size: -
CDR3: CAISSYSGANVLTF
DNA: TGTGCCATCAGTAGCTACTCTGGGGCCAACGTCCTGACTTTC

J: TRBJ2-2
D: TRBD1
V: TRBV5-4
size: -
CDR3: CASSLGRGTGELFF
DNA: TGTGCCAGCAGCTTGGGCAGGGGGACCGGGGAGCTGTTTTTT

J: TRBJ2-1
D: -
V: TRBV4-1
size: -
CDR3: CASSQLDLIHSYNEQFF
DNA: TGCGCCAGCAGCCAATTAGACCTTATCCACTCCTACAATGAGCAGTTCTTC

J: TRBJ1-2
D: -
V: TRBV9
size: few
CDR3: CASSVAIGGRDYGYTF
DNA: TGTGCCAGCAGCGTAGCTATCGGGGGGCGAGACTATGGCTACACCTTC

J: TRBJ2-2
D: TRBD1
V: TRBV29-1
size: -
CDR3: CSVAGTENTGELFF
DNA: TGCAGCGTCGCCGGGACAGAAAACACCGGGGAGCTGTTTTTT

J: TRBJ1-2
D: -
V: TRBV6-1
size: once
CDR3: CASNPISGLESYTF
DNA: TGTGCCAGCAACCCAATTTCAGGGTTGGAGAGCTACACCTTC

J: TRBJ2-7
D: TRBD2
V: TRBV7-2
size: -
CDR3: CASGHGGGCEQYF
DNA: TGTGCCAGCGGCCACGGGGGAGGGTGCGAGCAGTACTTC

J: TRBJ1-1
D: TRBD1
V: TRBV27
size: -
CDR3: CASSLSTGQGAMAFF
DNA: TGTGCCAGCAGTTTATCAACTGGACAGGGGGCAATGGCTTTCTTT

J: TRBJ1-1
D: -
V: TRBV28
size: -
CDR3: CASIWGGSTEAFF
DNA: TGTGCCAGCATCTGGGGGGGGTCCACTGAAGCTTTCTTT

J: TRBJ2-7
D: TRBD2
V: TRBV10-3
size: -
CDR3: CAIRDTSGTSYEQYF
DNA: TGTGCCATCAGGGATACTAGCGGAACCTCCTACGAGCAGTACTTC

J: TRBJ1-1
D: -
V: TRBV2
size: -
CDR3: CASTTVREMNTEAFF
DNA: TGTGCCAGCACCACAGTGAGGGAAATGAACACTGAAGCTTTCTTT

J: TRBJ1-4
D: -
V: TRBV27
size: -
CDR3: CASSLSRVGYEKLFF
DNA: TGTGCCAGCAGTTTATCTAGAGTGGGGTATGAAAAACTGTTTTTT

J: TRBJ2-1
D: TRBD2
V: TRBV5-6
size: -
CDR3: CASSLALAGVVEQFF
DNA: TGTGCCAGCAGCTTGGCTTTAGCGGGAGTTGTTGAGCAGTTCTTC

J: TRBJ1-1
D: -
V: TRBV6-6
size: -
CDR3: CASSNHISNTEAFF
DNA: TGTGCCAGCAGCAATCACATATCGAACACTGAAGCTTTCTTT

J: TRBJ1-3
D: -
V: TRBV5-6
size: -
CDR3: CASSAGVFSSGNTIYF
DNA: TGTGCCAGCAGCGCCGGGGTGTTCAGCTCTGGAAACACCATATATTTT

J: TRBJ1-5
D: -
V: TRBV18
size: -
CDR3: CASSPQQPGEGNQPQHF
DNA: TGTGCCAGCTCACCACAACAGCCCGGGGAAGGCAATCAGCCCCAGCATTTT

J: TRBJ1-5
D: -
V: TRBV18
size: -
CDR3: CASSRNGRVSNQPQHF
DNA: TGTGCCAGCTCACGGAACGGACGGGTTAGCAATCAGCCCCAGCATTTT

J: TRBJ1-2
D: -
V: TRBV30
size: -
CDR3: CAWSSGNYGYTF
DNA: TGTGCCTGGAGTTCGGGGAACTATGGCTACACCTTC

J: TRBJ2-5
D: -
V: TRBV6-6
size: -
CDR3: CASSSLRETQYF
DNA: TGTGCCAGCAGCTCCCTCAGAGAGACCCAGTACTTC

J: TRBJ2-1
D: -
V: TRBV11-2
size: -
CDR3: CASSFGYEQFF
DNA: TGTGCCAGCAGCTTTGGTTATGAGCAATTCTTC

J: TRBJ1-3
D: -
V: TRBV5-1
size: once
CDR3: CASSLSGSGNTIYF
DNA: TGCGCCAGCAGCTTGAGTGGCTCTGGAAACACCATATATTTT

J: TRBJ2-3
D: TRBD2
V: TRBV5-1
size: -
CDR3: CASSDGLAPSTDTQYF
DNA: TGCGCCAGCAGCGACGGACTAGCGCCTAGCACAGATACGCAGTATTTT

J: TRBJ1-5
D: -
V: TRBV6-5
size: -
CDR3: CASSFVADQGGQPQHF
DNA: TGTGCCAGCAGTTTTGTCGCAGACCAAGGGGGACAGCCCCAGCATTTT

J: TRBJ2-2
D: -
V: TRBV5-1
size: -
CDR3: CASSLQSGGATGELFF
DNA: TGCGCCAGCAGCTTGCAGTCCGGGGGCGCCACCGGGGAGCTGTTTTTT

J: TRBJ2-7
D: TRBD2
V: TRBV25-1
size: -
CDR3: CASMLAGGPGEQYF
DNA: TGTGCCAGCATGCTAGCGGGAGGGCCGGGCGAGCAGTACTTC

J: TRBJ2-7
D: TRBD2
V: TRBV6-1
size: -
CDR3: CASSELVGLADTPSYEQYF
DNA: TGTGCCAGCAGTGAACTCGTAGGGCTAGCGGATACCCCTTCCTACGAGCAGTACTTC

J: TRBJ2-2
D: TRBD1
V: TRBV29-1
size: -
CDR3: CSVEGRRTGYTGMNTGELFF
DNA: TGCAGCGTTGAAGGTCGTAGGACAGGATATACAGGCATGAACACCGGGGAGCTGTTTTTT

J: TRBJ1-2
D: TRBD1
V: TRBV7-2
size: -
CDR3: CASSPGTGGGYGYTF
DNA: TGTGCCAGCAGCCCAGGGACAGGGGGTGGCTATGGCTACACCTTC

J: TRBJ2-2
D: TRBD2
V: TRBV30
size: few
CDR3: CAWSKLAGVSGELFF
DNA: TGTGCCTGGAGCAAACTAGCGGGAGTATCCGGGGAGCTGTTTTTT

J: TRBJ2-7
D: -
V: TRBV11-2
size: -
CDR3: CASSVSLTGRWNEQYF
DNA: TGTGCCAGCAGCGTAAGCCTAACAGGGAGGTGGAACGAGCAGTACTTC

J: TRBJ1-2
D: -
V: TRBV27
size: -
CDR3: CASSPFSRGALGVGYTF
DNA: TGTGCCAGCAGTCCTTTTAGCAGGGGAGCACTAGGGGTTGGCTACACCTTC

J: TRBJ2-7
D: TRBD2
V: TRBV11-2
size: -
CDR3: CASSSGLAVLYEQYF
DNA: TGTGCCAGCAGCTCGGGACTAGCGGTACTCTACGAGCAGTACTTC

J: TRBJ1-3
D: TRBD1
V: TRBV9
size: -
CDR3: CASSVAPGQGTGNTIYF
DNA: TGTGCCAGCAGCGTAGCTCCGGGACAGGGGACTGGAAACACCATATATTTT